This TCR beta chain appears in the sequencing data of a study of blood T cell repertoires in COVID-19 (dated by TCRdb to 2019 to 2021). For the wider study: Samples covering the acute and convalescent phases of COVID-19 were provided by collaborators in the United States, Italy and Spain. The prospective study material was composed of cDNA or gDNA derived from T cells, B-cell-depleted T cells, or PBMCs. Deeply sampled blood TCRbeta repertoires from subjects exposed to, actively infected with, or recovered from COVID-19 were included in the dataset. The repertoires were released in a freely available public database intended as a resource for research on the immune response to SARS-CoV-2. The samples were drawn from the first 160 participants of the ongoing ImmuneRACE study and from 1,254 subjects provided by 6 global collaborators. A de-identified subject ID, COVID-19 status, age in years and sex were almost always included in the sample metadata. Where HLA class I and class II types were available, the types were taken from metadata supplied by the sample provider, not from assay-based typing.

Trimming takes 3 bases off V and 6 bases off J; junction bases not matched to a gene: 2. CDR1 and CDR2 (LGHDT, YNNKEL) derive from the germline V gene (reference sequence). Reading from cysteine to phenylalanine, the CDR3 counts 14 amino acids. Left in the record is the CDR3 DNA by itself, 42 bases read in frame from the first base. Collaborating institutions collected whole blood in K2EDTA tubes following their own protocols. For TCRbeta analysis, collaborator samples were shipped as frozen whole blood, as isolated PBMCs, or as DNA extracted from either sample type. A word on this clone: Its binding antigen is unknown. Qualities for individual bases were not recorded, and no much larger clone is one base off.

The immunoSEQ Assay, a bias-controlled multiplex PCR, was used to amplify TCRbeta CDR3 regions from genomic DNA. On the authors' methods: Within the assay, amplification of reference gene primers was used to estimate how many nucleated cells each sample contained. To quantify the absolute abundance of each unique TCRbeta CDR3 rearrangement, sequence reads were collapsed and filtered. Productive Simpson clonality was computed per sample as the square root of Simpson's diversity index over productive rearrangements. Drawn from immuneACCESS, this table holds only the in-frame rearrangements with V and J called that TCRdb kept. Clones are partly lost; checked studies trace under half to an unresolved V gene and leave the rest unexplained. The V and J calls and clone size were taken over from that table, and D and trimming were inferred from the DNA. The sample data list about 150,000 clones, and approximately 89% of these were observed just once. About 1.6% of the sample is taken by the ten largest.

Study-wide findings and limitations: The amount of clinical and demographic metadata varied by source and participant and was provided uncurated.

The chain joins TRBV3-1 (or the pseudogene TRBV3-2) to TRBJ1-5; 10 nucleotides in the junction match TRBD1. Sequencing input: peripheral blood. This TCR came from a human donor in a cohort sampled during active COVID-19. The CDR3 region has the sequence CASSQTGGLQPQHF. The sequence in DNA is TGTGCCAGCAGCCAGACAGGGGGCCTTCAGCCCCAGCATTTT.